These T cell receptor beta chains were read from a single sample in a study of shared clonotypes between healthy human individuals. The method was immunoSEQ multiplex PCR; TCRdb's version includes in-frame clones alone and lacks a portion of them. The sample consists of under 1,100,000 clones, roughly 80% of them appearing once. Sequencing input: memory CD4+ T cells sorted from blood. The receptor source for this set is a man between 18 and 35 years old in good health. Each CDR3 is given with its conserved first and last residue. The D gene is left open where the match is weak. Clone sizes are given selectively: once, few, many, or a class where the clone is expanded.

clone size,V gene,D gene,J gene,CDR3 DNA,CDR3 protein
.,TRBV9,.,TRBJ1-5,TGTGCCAGCAGCGCAGGGCAGTGGACGCAGCCCCAGCATTTT,CASSAGQWTQPQHF
.,TRBV7-8,.,TRBJ2-1,TGTGCCAGCAGCTTAGACTTAGGTGAGCAGTTCTTC,CASSLDLGEQFF
.,TRBV7-2,TRBD2,TRBJ2-5,TGTGCCAGCAGCTTTCTCAGACTAGCGGGAACAGAGACCCAGTACTTC,CASSFLRLAGTETQYF
once,TRBV4-3,TRBD1,TRBJ1-1,TGCGCCAGCAGCCAAGCCGGGACAGTGAGGAACACTGAAGCTTTCTTT,CASSQAGTVRNTEAFF
.,TRBV5-1,TRBD2,TRBJ2-7,TGCGCCAGCAGCCTGGAGAGCGGGAGGCAGTACTTC,CASSLESGRQYF
.,TRBV4-1,.,TRBJ2-7,TGCGCCAGCAGCCTTAGCGGAACCCCCTACGAGCAGTACTTC,CASSLSGTPYEQYF
once,TRBV6-1,.,TRBJ2-3,TGTGCCAGCAGTGAAGCCTGGGGGCAGAGCACAGATACGCAGTATTTT,CASSEAWGQSTDTQYF
.,TRBV13,.,TRBJ1-1,TGTGCCAGCAGCTTTACCCCACCGATGAACACTGAAGCTTTCTTT,CASSFTPPMNTEAFF
.,TRBV6-1,.,TRBJ1-1,TGTGCCAGCAGTAGCTATATGAACACTGAAGCTTTCTTT,CASSSYMNTEAFF
.,TRBV2,TRBD2,TRBJ2-3,TGTGCCAGCAGGTCGGGACTAGCGGGAGAAGCGGATACGCAGTATTTT,CASRSGLAGEADTQYF
.,TRBV4-3,.,TRBJ1-4,TGCGCCAGCGGTCGTCTCTTGGGTGGTAGAGGGGAAAAACTGTTTTTT,CASGRLLGGRGEKLFF
once,TRBV6-1,.,TRBJ2-7,TGTGCCAGCAGTGTTTCAGGGGCCCTTACCTACGAGCAGTACTTC,CASSVSGALTYEQYF
.,TRBV28,TRBD1,TRBJ1-5,TGTGCCAGCTTGGGGAACGACAGGGGCAATCAGCCCCAGCATTTT,CASLGNDRGNQPQHF
.,TRBV2,TRBD2,TRBJ2-3,TGTGCCACCGGCGAAACACGGGGGAGGGCTATGAATACGCAGTATTTT,CATGETRGRAMNTQYF
.,TRBV11-2,.,TRBJ1-6,TGTGCCAGCAGCCCATACAGCTCCTATAATTCACCCCTCCACTTT,CASSPYSSYNSPLHF
.,TRBV6-5,.,TRBJ1-1,TGTGCCAGCAGTTACTTGGGACCGAACACTGAAGCTTTCTTT,CASSYLGPNTEAFF
.,TRBV2,TRBD1,TRBJ1-6,TGTGCCAGCAGAGGGACAGGGGGTTGGAATTCACCCCTCCACTTT,CASRGTGGWNSPLHF
.,TRBV7-9,.,TRBJ1-2,TGTGCCAGCAGCTTAGATGCAGACTATGGCTACACCTTC,CASSLDADYGYTF
few,TRBV7-9,.,TRBJ2-3,TGTGCCAGCAGCTCCCTGGCGGGGTTCACAGATACGCAGTATTTT,CASSSLAGFTDTQYF
many,TRBV28,TRBD1,TRBJ1-2,TGTGCCAGCAGTACAGTTACAGGGGGCAGTCAAAGCTACACCTTC,CASSTVTGGSQSYTF
few,TRBV19,.,TRBJ2-2,TGTGCCAGTACCATCTCGGCAGGAACCGGGGAGCTGTTTTTT,CASTISAGTGELFF
.,TRBV14,.,TRBJ2-7,TGTGCCAGCAGTATCGTCGCAGGGCAAAACTACGAGCAGTACTTC,CASSIVAGQNYEQYF
.,TRBV6-6,.,TRBJ2-2,TGTGCCAGCAGCCCAAATCGGGGCACCGGGGAGCTGTTTTTT,CASSPNRGTGELFF
.,TRBV18,TRBD1,TRBJ2-7,TGTGCCAGCTCACAACCGGGACAGGGGTCTGGTTACGAGCAGTACTTC,CASSQPGQGSGYEQYF
.,TRBV4-3,TRBD2,TRBJ2-1,TGCGCCAGCAGCCCCCATGGGACTAGACTCGATGAGCAGTTCTTC,CASSPHGTRLDEQFF
few,TRBV5-1,.,TRBJ2-5,TGCGCCAGCAGCACTGATAGAGAGACCCAGTACTTC,CASSTDRETQYF
.,TRBV7-8,TRBD2,TRBJ2-7,TGTGCCAGCACCGTGGGGGGGTTAGGCGAGCAGTACTTC,CASTVGGLGEQYF
.,TRBV7-8,.,TRBJ1-6,TGTGCCAGCAGCCCCAGTGCCCAGGATCCCTATAATTCACCCCTCCACTTT,CASSPSAQDPYNSPLHF
.,TRBV10-3,.,TRBJ2-1,TGTGCCATCAGTGATTCCGGAGGGAACAATGAGCAGTTCTTC,CAISDSGGNNEQFF
.,TRBV14,.,TRBJ2-7,TGTGCCAGCAGCCAAGACAGGGCCCTCTACGAGCAGTACTTC,CASSQDRALYEQYF
.,TRBV5-1,TRBD1,TRBJ1-1,TGCGCCAGCAGCCCGACAGGGTTGAACACTGAAGCTTTCTTT,CASSPTGLNTEAFF
few,TRBV5-4,TRBD2,TRBJ2-7,TGTGCCAGCAGCTTGGAGGGACTAGCGTACGAGCAGTACTTC,CASSLEGLAYEQYF
few,TRBV6-1,TRBD2,TRBJ2-3,TGTGCCAGCAGTGAACGGGGCGGGAGGTTCACAGATACGCAGTATTTT,CASSERGGRFTDTQYF
once,TRBV6-5,.,TRBJ1-5,TGTGCCAGCAGTTACCTCGATGGGCCCCAGCATTTT,CASSYLDGPQHF
.,TRBV27,TRBD1,TRBJ1-2,TGTGCCAGCAGTTCGGGACAGAACCTAGGGGGCTACACCTTC,CASSSGQNLGGYTF
.,TRBV5-6,TRBD1,TRBJ1-1,TGTGCCAGCAGCTGGGACAGGAGGAACACTGAAGCTTTCTTT,CASSWDRRNTEAFF
few,TRBV30,.,TRBJ1-5,TGTGCCTGGAGTGGGACACCGAATCAGCCCCAGCATTTT,CAWSGTPNQPQHF
many,TRBV11-2,TRBD1,TRBJ2-5,TGTGCCAGCAGCTTTGGGACAGGGTCGGGGACTCAGTACTTC,CASSFGTGSGTQYF
.,TRBV7-2,.,TRBJ2-7,TGTGCCAGCAGCCCGGCGGGATTCCCCTACGAGCAGTACTTC,CASSPAGFPYEQYF
.,TRBV2,.,TRBJ1-5,TGTGCCAGCAGTGAGGGGATAAATCAGCCCCAGCATTTT,CASSEGINQPQHF
.,TRBV6-6,TRBD2,TRBJ2-1,TGTGCCAGCAGTTACTCAGGCGGGAGAAGCCACAATGAGCAGTTCTTC,CASSYSGGRSHNEQFF
.,TRBV6-1,.,TRBJ1-1,TGTGCCAGCAGCCCCAACCATGAGACCGAAAAAGCTTTCTTT,CASSPNHETEKAFF
once,TRBV6-6,.,TRBJ2-7,TGTGCCAGCAGGAGGGGGGGGGAAGGCAGGACCTACGAGCAGTACTTC,CASRRGGEGRTYEQYF
.,TRBV6-4,.,TRBJ2-5,TGTGCCAGCAGCCCGGGCCGCGAACAAGAGACCCAGTACTTC,CASSPGREQETQYF
.,TRBV10-3,TRBD2,TRBJ2-2,TGTGCCATCAGATCGGGAGGGCCCGGGGAGCTGTTTTTT,CAIRSGGPGELFF
.,TRBV4-3,.,TRBJ2-3,TGCGCCAGCAGCCACGCTCCAACGCGGGATACGCAGTATTTT,CASSHAPTRDTQYF
.,TRBV25-1,.,TRBJ1-5,TGTGCCAGCAGTAGGGAGGGGGATCAGCCCCAGCATTTT,CASSREGDQPQHF